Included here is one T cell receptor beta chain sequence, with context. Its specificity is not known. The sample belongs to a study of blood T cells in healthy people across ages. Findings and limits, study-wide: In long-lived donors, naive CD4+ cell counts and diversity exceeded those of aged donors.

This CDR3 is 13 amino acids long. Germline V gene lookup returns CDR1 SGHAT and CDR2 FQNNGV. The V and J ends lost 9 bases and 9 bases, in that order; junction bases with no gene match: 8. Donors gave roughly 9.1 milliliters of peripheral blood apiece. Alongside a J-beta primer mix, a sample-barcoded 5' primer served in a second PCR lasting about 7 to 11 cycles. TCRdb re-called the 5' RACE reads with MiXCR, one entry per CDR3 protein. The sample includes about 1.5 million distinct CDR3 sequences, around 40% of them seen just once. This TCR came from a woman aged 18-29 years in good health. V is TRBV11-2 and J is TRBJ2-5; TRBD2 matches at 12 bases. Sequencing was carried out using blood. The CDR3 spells CASGRTSGAAQYF. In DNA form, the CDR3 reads TGTGCCAGTGGGAGGACTAGCGGGGCAGCCCAGTACTTC.